This T cell receptor beta chain was observed in a study of T cells in localized non-small cell lung cancer (dated by TCRdb to between 2020 and 2021). As for the study more broadly: The study analyzed T cell repertoires of about 230 early-stage NSCLC patients, comparing tumors and uninvolved tumor-adjacent lungs. All 220 or so NSCLC patients in the cohort were treatment-naive and had localized lung tumors that were resected. A mean age of roughly 64 years was recorded for the NSCLC patients, of whom around 120 were male and 100 to 110 were female.

At diagnosis, tumor, uninvolved tumor-adjacent lung and peripheral blood were collected and then preserved as a mix of FFPE and fresh-frozen material. For TCR repertoire profiling, the blood samples were analyzed as peripheral blood mononuclear cells. On the study overall, not on this receptor specifically: Higher blood T cell density associated with longer overall survival, while higher adjacent-lung clonality associated with shorter survival. Because the study design was exploratory, TCR variables were selected using unadjusted p-values without false-discovery rate correction. A median of 57 of the top 100 tumor clones were detected in paired uninvolved adjacent lung, and 28 of these tumor clones were also found among the top 100 clones of the paired uninvolved adjacent lung. Because multi-region tumor sequencing was not done, intratumor heterogeneity could not be ruled out. Uninvolved tumor-adjacent lung showed the highest T cell clonality, higher than tumor, which suggests more focused antigenic responses in the uninvolved tumor-adjacent lung.

The immunoSEQ Assay was used to sequence TCR beta CDR3 regions from DNA. On the study's bioinformatics: T cell density was computed as TCR beta template counts normalized to usable DNA estimated by amplifying housekeeping genes. Richness was estimated with the preseqR package, extrapolating to 400,000 templates for PBMC samples and 120,000 templates for tissue samples. Clonality was calculated as one minus Pielou's evenness. Tissue-enriched TCRs were identified by differential abundance testing using productive amino-acid clonotypes, minimum total count 5 and alpha 0.1. Repertoire overlap between compartments was quantified with the Jaccard Index and Morisita Overlap Index. GLIPH clustered TCR beta CDR3s with public tetramer-defined viral CDR3s; viral motifs required at least three viral sequences plus V-gene enrichment. This immuneACCESS table, as held by TCRdb, lists in-frame sequences with V and J called but not all clones. Of the missing ones, under half trace to an unresolved V gene in checked studies; the others have no known cause. V, J and clone size derive from that table, while D and trimming were established from the DNA sequence. This sample has 30,000 to 35,000 clones in its table, and approximately 92% of those were observed once. Roughly 2.1% of the sample is held by the ten biggest clonotypes.

A remark on this clone: The clone's antigen remains unknown. No quality values exist for individual bases; no much larger clone is one base distant.

Clipping removes 5 bases from V and 4 bases from J, with 14 as the unmatched junction base count. For CDR1 and CDR2, the germline V gene lists MGHDK and SYGVNS. Including cysteine and phenylalanine, the CDR3 has 17 amino acids. Just CDR3 DNA is preserved here, 51 bases in frame from base 1. The V and J segments used are TRBV25-1 and TRBJ1-3; TRBD1 lines up with 7 middle nucleotides. Material: peripheral blood, obtained before any cancer treatment. The receptor comes from an older female donor with stage I lung adenocarcinoma. The nucleotides are TGTGCCAGCAGTCACCCCCCCACAGGGGCGGGCGGAAACACCATATATTTT. The encoded protein is CASSHPPTGAGGNTIYF.